This TCR beta chain was recovered during a study of shared clonotypes between healthy human individuals. The germline V gene encodes CDR1 SGHDT and CDR2 YYEEEE. V lost 7 bases to trimming and J lost 0 bases, with 10 bases between them. The CDR3 is 13 residues long. Those who donated were healthy HIV-negative adults, with no recent acute infections or vaccinations reported. About 30,000 T cell genomes, or roughly 200 ng DNA, went into the sorted-subset replicate PCRs. This table comes from immunoSEQ multiplex PCR, and its TCRdb copy is limited to in-frame clones, with some not included. The sample has roughly 2.4 million clones; 90% to 96% are singletons.

Sequencing input: naive CD4+ T cells sorted from blood. Noted subset: CD45RA+ positively selected. The chain employs TRBV5-6 and TRBJ1-1; possibly TRBD1 for D (5 bases). This clonotype was sampled from a man aged 18 to 35 in good health. The CDR3 protein is CASRQFLNTEAFF. CDR3 DNA: TGTGCCAGCCGACAGTTCCTGAACACTGAAGCTTTCTTT.